A single sample gave rise to the 9 T cell receptor beta chains below, sequenced in a study of identical twins. TCRdb called the 5' RACE reads again in MiXCR, with one record for every CDR3 protein. Of approximately 700,000 distinct CDR3 sequences listed, 18% are singletons. These sequences were also reported in another study, on T cells expressing NK-cell markers.

Sequencing used PBMCs. Every receptor here comes from a woman between 18 and 30 years old in good health.

The chain joins TRBV20-1 to TRBJ2-2; TRBD1 might be the D (5 bases). The V end lost 5 bases, the J end lost 5 bases, and 15 bases lay between the germline ends. This CDR3 region has 14 residues. CDR1 DFQATT and CDR2 SNEGSKA come from the germline V gene (reference sequence). DNA for the CDR3: TGCAGTGCTTACACAGATAAGGGGACCGGGGAGCTGTTTTTT. It translates to CSAYTDKGTGELFF.

This clonotype was detected a few times. The rearrangement uses TRBV5-6 and TRBJ2-3; TRBD2 aligns across 8 bases. Germline CDR1 is SGHDT and CDR2 is YYEEEE. The CDR3 length is 15 residues. With 1 base clipped from V and 5 bases from J, the junction kept 6 bases outside the gene matches. The DNA of the CDR3 is TGTGCCAGCAGCTTGAACGGGGGGGCCGAAGATACGCAGTATTTT. It encodes CASSLNGGAEDTQYF. Together with reference TRBV5-6 and TRBJ2-3, the CDR3 gives the full variable domain: DAGVTQSPTHLIKTRGQQVTLRCSPKSGHDTVSWYQQALGQGPQFIFQYYEEEERQRGNFPDRFSGHQFPNYSSELNVNALLLGDSALYLCASSLNGGAEDTQYFGPGTRLTVL.

This clonotype was recorded a few times. The chain carries TRBV4-3 and TRBJ2-1; D is possibly TRBD2 (6 bases). Trimming left V 4 bases short and J 5 bases short, with 21 bases between. Germline loops: CDR1 LGHNA, CDR2 YSLEER. This CDR3 is built from 17 residues. This chain's CDR3 is CASSRGVLVSGNNEQFF. CDR3 in DNA: TGCGCCAGCAGCCGCGGGGTTCTAGTATCAGGAAACAATGAGCAGTTCTTC.

This clonotype was counted only a few times. CDR3: CASSSLFGAGGTQGEQFF. DNA of the CDR3: TGTGCCAGCAGCTCCCTTTTCGGAGCGGGCGGAACCCAGGGTGAGCAGTTCTTC. The rearrangement uses TRBV11-1 and TRBJ2-1; D may be TRBD2 (6 bases). This CDR3 contains 18 residues. Germline CDR1 SGHAT, CDR2 FQDESV (reference sequence). V was cut by 4 bases and J by 9 bases, with 28 bases left in between.

This chain links TRBV18 with TRBJ1-1; the D is unclear. V shed 3 bases and J shed 1 base, with 9 bases lying between them. CDR1 and CDR2 from the germline V gene are KGHSH and LQKENI. This CDR3 is built from 14 residues. DNA for the CDR3: TGTGCCAGCTCACCGTCCAAGGGGAACACTGAAGCTTTCTTT. It encodes CASSPSKGNTEAFF.

As for this clonotype: It is unclear where the CDR3 begins or ends on the DNA, so no DNA is shown, and the CDR3 is as TCRdb lists it. This chain uses TRBV7-5 with TRBJ2-5; no check of the table's D call, TRBD2, against the DNA was made. TRBV7-5 is an annotated pseudogene. With termini counted, the CDR3 has 21 amino acids. CDR3 amino acids: CISVPEALAILLAGGEETQYF.

This clonotype was picked up many times. The chain carries TRBV12-3 or TRBV12-4 and TRBJ1-2; TRBD1 might be the D (5 bases). Deletions cut 3 bases from V and 7 bases from J, with 6 bases between. The length of the CDR3 is 11 residues. The CDR3 DNA is TGTGCCAGCAGTTTGGGGGTTGGCTACACCTTC. Its protein product is CASSLGVGYTF.

This chain links TRBV7-9 with TRBJ1-3, with 7 bases matching TRBD1. The CDR3 runs 15 residues. The germline V gene has CDR1 SEHNR and CDR2 FQNEAQ (reference sequence). V lost 3 bases to trimming and J lost 2 bases; unmatched junction nucleotides: 4. The CDR3: CASSFLTGTGNTIYF. For the CDR3, the DNA is TGTGCCAGCAGCTTCCTGACAGGGACTGGAAACACCATATATTTT.

This clonotype was observed a single time. The chain uses TRBV12-5 and TRBJ2-7, with D uncertain. V lost 3 bases and J lost 5, with 17 bases in between. Per germline, CDR1 LGHNT and CDR2 FRNRAP. The CDR3 has 15 amino acids. Written as DNA, the CDR3 is TGTGCTAGTGGTTTTGGCGACAACCCTTGGAACGAGCAGTACTTC. Translation: CASGFGDNPWNEQYF. The full variable domain, with the rest looked up from reference TRBV12-5 and TRBJ2-7, is DARVTQTPRHKVTEMGQEVTMRCQPILGHNTVFWYRQTMMQGLELLAYFRNRAPLDDSGMPKDRFSAEMPDATLATLKIQPSEPRDSAVYFCASGFGDNPWNEQYFGPGTRLTVT.